One sample yielded the 4 T cell receptor beta chains listed below, sequenced in a study of T-cell memory formation after mild COVID-19. TCRdb analysed the 5' RACE reads with MiXCR anew, one entry per CDR3 protein. This table has more than 100,000 distinct CDR3 sequences, over 15% appearing once. Sequencing used PBMCs or a T cell subset sorted from them (not recorded which). Receptors originate from a man younger than 35 who had mild COVID-19 (a few samples of this study predate the infection). Cell type and time point are not known.

This clonotype was detected only a few times. The chain is built from TRBV6-2 or TRBV6-3 and TRBJ2-7; D is undetermined. This CDR3 has 11 residues. V lost 6 bases, J lost 9 bases, and 12 bases lay in between. Germline assignment: CDR1 MNHEY and CDR2 SVGEGT. This CDR3 is CASSESRVQYV. CDR3 DNA: TGTGCCAGCAGCGAGTCCCGGGTGCAGTACGTC.

The chain employs TRBV12-3 or TRBV12-4 and TRBJ2-2; a weak D match, TRBD1 (5 bases). The CDR3 consists of 16 residues. V lost 8 bases and J lost 7, with 23 bases in between. The CDR3 is CASGAPSAPWGGELFF. CDR3 DNA sequence: TGTGCCAGCGGGGCGCCGTCGGCACCGTGGGGCGGGGAGCTGTTTTTT.

The J gene is TRBJ2-7, the V gene TRBV4-3; D is possibly TRBD2 (5 bases). V lost 4 bases, J lost 0 bases, and 13 bases lay in between. Germline CDR1 reads LGHNA; CDR2 reads YSLEER. There are 15 residues in the CDR3. CDR3 DNA sequence: TGCGCCAGCAGCCGGAAGATTGGAGGCTCCTACGAGCAGTACTTC. Translated, it gives CASSRKIGGSYEQYF.

The chain links TRBV20-1 to TRBJ2-5; 9 nucleotides align to TRBD1. The CDR3 totals 14 residues. The germline CDR1 and CDR2 sequences are DFQATT and SNEGSKA (reference sequence). The trim removed 5 bases at V and 3 bases at J, leaving 7 bases unmatched. The CDR3 loop is CSAGDRVNKETQYF. The DNA of the CDR3 is TGCAGTGCTGGGGACAGGGTCAATAAAGAGACCCAGTACTTC.